Reported below is one T cell receptor beta chain. The target of this receptor is not known. No base quality values were provided; no much bigger clone lies one nucleotide off. Library method: the immunoSEQ multiplex PCR assay. Entries here come from immuneACCESS through TCRdb and include only in-frame sequences with V and J called. Some clones fail to appear in such tables; in the studies checked, an unresolved V gene covers under half of the shortfall, and the cause of the remainder is unknown. The sample has over 45,000 clones on record, 80% to 90% of them singletons. The biggest ten clones account for 0.35% to 0.45% of the sample. The data stem from a study of T cell changes during pregnancy in multiple sclerosis (dated by TCRdb to about 2019). At the level of the whole study: The study examined how the T cell repertoire changed over the course of pregnancy in women with multiple sclerosis.

The CDR3 holds 15 amino acids from the cysteine to the phenylalanine. The only DNA kept is the CDR3, 45 bases in frame from the first base. Trimming removed 1 base from V and 0 bases from J, leaving 12 bases between the germline ends. Based on the germline V gene, the CDR1 and CDR2 sequences are SQVTM and ANQGSEA. The TCR was taken from a female donor with multiple sclerosis, enrolled in a pregnancy study. This material consisted of CD4+ T cells from peripheral blood mononuclear cells, taken in the third trimester of pregnancy. The receptor chain draws on TRBV29-1 and TRBJ1-1, with a tentative D gene TRBD1 over 5 matching bases. The DNA is as follows: TGCAGCGTTGAAGTACAGGCAATAATGAACACTGAAGCTTTCTTT. Translated, it reads CSVEVQAIMNTEAFF.